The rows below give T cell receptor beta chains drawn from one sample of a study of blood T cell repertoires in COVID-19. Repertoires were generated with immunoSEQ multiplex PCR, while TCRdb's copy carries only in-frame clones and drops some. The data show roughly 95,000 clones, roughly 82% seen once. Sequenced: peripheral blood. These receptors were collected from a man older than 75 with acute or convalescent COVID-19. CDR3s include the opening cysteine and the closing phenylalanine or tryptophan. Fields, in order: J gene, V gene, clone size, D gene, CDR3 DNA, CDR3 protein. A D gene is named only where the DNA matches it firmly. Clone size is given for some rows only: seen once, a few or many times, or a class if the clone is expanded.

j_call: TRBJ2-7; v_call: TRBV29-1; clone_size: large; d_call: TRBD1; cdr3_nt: TGCAGCGTTGAAGTAGGAGACAGGGGCTACGAGCAGTACTTC; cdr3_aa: CSVEVGDRGYEQYF
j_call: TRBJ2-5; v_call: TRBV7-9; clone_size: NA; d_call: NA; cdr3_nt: TGTGCCAGCAGGTTTGACGGCAGAACAGCGGGAGAGACCCAGTACTTC; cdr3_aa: CASRFDGRTAGETQYF
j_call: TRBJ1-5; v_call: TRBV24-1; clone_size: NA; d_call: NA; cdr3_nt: TGTGCCACCAGCGGTGGCCCCTCGGGTTACAATCAGCCCCAGCATTTT; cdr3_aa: CATSGGPSGYNQPQHF
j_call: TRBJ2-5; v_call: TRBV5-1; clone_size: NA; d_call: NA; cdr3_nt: TGCGCCAGCAGCTTAGGGGCAGGGCAAGAGACCCAGTACTTC; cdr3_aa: CASSLGAGQETQYF
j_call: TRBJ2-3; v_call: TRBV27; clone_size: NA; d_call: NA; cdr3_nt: TGTGCCAGCAGTTTACTTACCCCCGGAGCCAATACGCAGTATTTT; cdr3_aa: CASSLLTPGANTQYF
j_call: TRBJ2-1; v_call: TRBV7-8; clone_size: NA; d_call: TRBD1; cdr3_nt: TGTGCCAGCAGCCCTAGACAGGGGGACTACAATGAGCAGTTCTTC; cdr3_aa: CASSPRQGDYNEQFF
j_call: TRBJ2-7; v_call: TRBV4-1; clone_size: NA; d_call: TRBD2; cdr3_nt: TGCGCCAGCAGCCAACAGGAGACTAGCGGCTACGAGCAGTACTTC; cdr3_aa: CASSQQETSGYEQYF
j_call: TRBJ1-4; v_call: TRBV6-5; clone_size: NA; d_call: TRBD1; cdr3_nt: TGTGCCAGCAGTCAAACAGGGGCAACTAATGAAAAACTGTTTTTT; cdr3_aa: CASSQTGATNEKLFF
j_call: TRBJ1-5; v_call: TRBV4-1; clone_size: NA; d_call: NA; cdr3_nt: TGCGCCAGCAGCCGAGAGATCCAGAGCAATCAGCCCCAGCATTTT; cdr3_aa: CASSREIQSNQPQHF
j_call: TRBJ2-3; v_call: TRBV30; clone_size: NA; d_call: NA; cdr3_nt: TGTGCCTGGAGTGTAGGAGGTGGCGATACGCAGTATTTT; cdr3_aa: CAWSVGGGDTQYF
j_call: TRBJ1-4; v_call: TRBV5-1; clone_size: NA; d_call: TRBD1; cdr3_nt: TGCGCCAGCAGCTTGGGGTTTCAGGAACAGGGGCGGGAAAAACTGTTTTTT; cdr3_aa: CASSLGFQEQGREKLFF
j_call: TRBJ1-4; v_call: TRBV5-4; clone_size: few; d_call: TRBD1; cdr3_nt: TGTGCCAGCAGGGGGGGACAGGGGCAAGGCGAAAAACTGTTTTTT; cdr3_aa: CASRGGQGQGEKLFF
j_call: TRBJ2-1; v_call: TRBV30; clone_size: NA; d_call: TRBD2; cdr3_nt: TGTGCCTGGAGTCTCGCGGGGGGTTACAGTGAGCAGTTCTTC; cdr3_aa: CAWSLAGGYSEQFF
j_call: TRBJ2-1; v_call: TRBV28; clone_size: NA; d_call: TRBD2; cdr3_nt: TGTGCCAGCAGTTTACTGACTAGCGGTTACAATGAGCAGTTCTTC; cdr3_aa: CASSLLTSGYNEQFF
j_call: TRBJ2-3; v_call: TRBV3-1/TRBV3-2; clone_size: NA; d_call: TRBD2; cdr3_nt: TGTGCCAGCAGCCGAAGCGGGCGGGGGGGCACAGATACGCAGTATTTT; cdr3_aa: CASSRSGRGGTDTQYF
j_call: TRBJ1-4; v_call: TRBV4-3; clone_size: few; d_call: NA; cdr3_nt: TGCGCCAGCAGCCGCCAGGAGGGACTGACTAATGAAAAACTGTTTTTT; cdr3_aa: CASSRQEGLTNEKLFF
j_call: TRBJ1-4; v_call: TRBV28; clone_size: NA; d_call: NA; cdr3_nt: TGTGCCAGCAGGCGGATTAATGAAAAACTGTTTTTT; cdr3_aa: CASRRINEKLFF
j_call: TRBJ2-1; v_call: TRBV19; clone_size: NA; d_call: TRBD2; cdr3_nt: TGTGCCAGTAGTATGCTGGCGGGAGGCCGCCTCTACAATGAGCAGTTCTTC; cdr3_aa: CASSMLAGGRLYNEQFF
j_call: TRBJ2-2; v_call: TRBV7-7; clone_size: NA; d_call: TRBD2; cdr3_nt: TGTGCTAGCAGCTTAAGGGAGGGCGGGGAGCTGTTTTTT; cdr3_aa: CASSLREGGELFF
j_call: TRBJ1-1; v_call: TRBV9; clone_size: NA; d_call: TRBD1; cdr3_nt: TGTGCCAGCAGGCCGGGACAGGGGGCGCGGGACACTGAAGCTTTCTTT; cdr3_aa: CASRPGQGARDTEAFF
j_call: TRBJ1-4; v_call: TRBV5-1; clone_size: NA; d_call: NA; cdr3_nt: TGCGCCAGCAGCTTGGGCACAGGGAAGGAAAAACTGTTTTTT; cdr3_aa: CASSLGTGKEKLFF
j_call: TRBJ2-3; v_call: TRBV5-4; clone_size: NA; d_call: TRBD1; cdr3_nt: TGTGCCAGCAGCTTGGACCACAGGGGTACAGATACGCAGTATTTT; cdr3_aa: CASSLDHRGTDTQYF
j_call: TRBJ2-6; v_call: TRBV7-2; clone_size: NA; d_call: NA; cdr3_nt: TGTGCCAGCAGCTTCCGCACAGGGTCTGGGGCCAACGTCCTGACTTTC; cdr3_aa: CASSFRTGSGANVLTF
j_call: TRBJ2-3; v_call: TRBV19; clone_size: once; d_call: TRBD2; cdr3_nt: TGTGCCAGTATCCGTGATGGGATGGGGGGGAGCACAGATACGCAGTATTTT; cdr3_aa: CASIRDGMGGSTDTQYF
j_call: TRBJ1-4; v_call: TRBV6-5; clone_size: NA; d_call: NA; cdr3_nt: TGTGCCAGCAGGAGTAATGAAAAACTGTTTTTT; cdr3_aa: CASRSNEKLFF
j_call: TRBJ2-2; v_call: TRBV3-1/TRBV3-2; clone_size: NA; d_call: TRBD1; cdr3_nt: TGTGCCAGCAGCCAGGGACAGCCCACCGGGGAGCTGTTTTTT; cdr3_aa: CASSQGQPTGELFF
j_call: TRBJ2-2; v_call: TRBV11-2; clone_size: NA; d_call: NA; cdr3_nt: TGTGCCAGCAGCTTAGGCCCGCGGGGATCGAACACCGGGGAGCTGTTTTTT; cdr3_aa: CASSLGPRGSNTGELFF
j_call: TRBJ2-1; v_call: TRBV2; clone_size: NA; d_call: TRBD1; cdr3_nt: TGTGCCGGAAAGAGACAGGGGTTTCTAATCCCCTACAATGAGCAGTTCTTC; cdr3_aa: CAGKRQGFLIPYNEQFF
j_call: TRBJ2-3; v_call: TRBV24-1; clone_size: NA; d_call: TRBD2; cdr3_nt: TGTGCCACCCAAAGGAGCGGGGGAATCACAGATACGCAGTATTTT; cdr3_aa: CATQRSGGITDTQYF
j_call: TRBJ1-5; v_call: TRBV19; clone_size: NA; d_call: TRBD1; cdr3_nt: TGTGCCAGTAGTATAGCTCGGACAGGGGGCTCTCAGCCCCAGCATTTT; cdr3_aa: CASSIARTGGSQPQHF
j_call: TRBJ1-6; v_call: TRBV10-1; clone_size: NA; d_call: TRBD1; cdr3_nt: TGCGCCAGCAGGGCCGGGACAGGGGGAAGCTCCTATAATTCACCCCTCCACTTT; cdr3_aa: CASRAGTGGSSYNSPLHF
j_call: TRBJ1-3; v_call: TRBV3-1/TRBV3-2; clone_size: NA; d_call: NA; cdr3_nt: TGTGCCAGCAGCCCGACAGCGATCTCTGGAAACACCATATATTTT; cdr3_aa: CASSPTAISGNTIYF
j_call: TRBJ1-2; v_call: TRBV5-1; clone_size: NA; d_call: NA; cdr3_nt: TGCGCCAGCGGATTACAGCCGTCTTATGAGAACTATGGCTACACCTTC; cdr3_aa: CASGLQPSYENYGYTF
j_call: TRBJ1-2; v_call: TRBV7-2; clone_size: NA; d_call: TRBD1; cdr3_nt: TGTGCCAGCAGCCCCTGGACAGGGCCGGGGTATGGCTACACCTTC; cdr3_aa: CASSPWTGPGYGYTF
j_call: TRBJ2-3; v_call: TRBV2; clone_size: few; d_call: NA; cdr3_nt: TGTGCCAGCACCGCTGTTGGAGGATCAGATACGCAGTATTTT; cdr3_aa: CASTAVGGSDTQYF
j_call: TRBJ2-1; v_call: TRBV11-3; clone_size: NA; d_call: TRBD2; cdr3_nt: TGTGCCAGCAGCGTCGCACTAGCGGCACATGAGCAGTTCTTC; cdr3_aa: CASSVALAAHEQFF
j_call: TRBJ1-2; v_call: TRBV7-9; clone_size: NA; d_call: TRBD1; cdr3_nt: TGTGCCAGCAGATTCGGGACAGCCGATGGCTACACCTTC; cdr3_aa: CASRFGTADGYTF
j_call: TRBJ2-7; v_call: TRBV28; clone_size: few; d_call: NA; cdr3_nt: TGTGCCAGCCCTCCTAAAGGGGGTTTAGGATACGAGCAGTACTTC; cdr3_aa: CASPPKGGLGYEQYF
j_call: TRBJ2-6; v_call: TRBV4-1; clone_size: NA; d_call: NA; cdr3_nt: TGCGCCAGCAGCCCCCCCGGGGCTGGGGCCAACGTCCTGACTTTC; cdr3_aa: CASSPPGAGANVLTF
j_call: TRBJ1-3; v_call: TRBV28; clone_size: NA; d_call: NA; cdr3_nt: TGTGCCAGCAGCCTCCAGGGTTGGTCTGGAAACACCATATATTTT; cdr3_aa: CASSLQGWSGNTIYF
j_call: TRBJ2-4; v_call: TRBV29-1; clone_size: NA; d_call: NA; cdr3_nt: TGCAGCATCCGACAGACACTAGCCAAAAACATTCAGTACTTC; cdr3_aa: CSIRQTLAKNIQYF
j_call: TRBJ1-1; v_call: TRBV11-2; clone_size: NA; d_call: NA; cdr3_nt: TGTGCCAGCAGCCCGGGGGGTACTGAAGCTTTCTTT; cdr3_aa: CASSPGGTEAFF
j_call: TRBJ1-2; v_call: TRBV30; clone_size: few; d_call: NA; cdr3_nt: TGTGCCTGGAGTGTACAAACAGACGGATATGGCTACACCTTC; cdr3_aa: CAWSVQTDGYGYTF
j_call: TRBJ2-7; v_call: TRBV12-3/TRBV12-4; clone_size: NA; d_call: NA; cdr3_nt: TGTGCCAGCAGTCTGCTGGGGGGATACGAGCAGTACTTC; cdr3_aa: CASSLLGGYEQYF
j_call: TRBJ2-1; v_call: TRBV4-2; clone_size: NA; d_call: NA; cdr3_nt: TGTGCCAGCAGCCAAGAACTAGTCGGTGAGCAGTTCTTC; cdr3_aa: CASSQELVGEQFF
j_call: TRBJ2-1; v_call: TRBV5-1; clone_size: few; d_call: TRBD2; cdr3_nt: TGCGCCAGCAGCTTACTAGCGGGAACCTACAATGAGCAGTTCTTC; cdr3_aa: CASSLLAGTYNEQFF
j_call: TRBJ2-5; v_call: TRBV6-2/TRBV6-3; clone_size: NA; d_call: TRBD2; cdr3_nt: TGTGCCAGCAGTTACCCCGGGACTATGGAGACCCAGTACTTC; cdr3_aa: CASSYPGTMETQYF
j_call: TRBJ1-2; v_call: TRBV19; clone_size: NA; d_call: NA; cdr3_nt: TGTGCCTCGAGGGGAGGGCTCTATGGCTACACCTTC; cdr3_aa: CASRGGLYGYTF
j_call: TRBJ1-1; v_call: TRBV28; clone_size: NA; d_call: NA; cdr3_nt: TGTGCCAGCAGTCCCCAGGGGCCTATAACGACTGAAGCTTTCTTT; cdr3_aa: CASSPQGPITTEAFF
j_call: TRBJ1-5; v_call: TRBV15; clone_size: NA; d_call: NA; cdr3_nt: TGTGCCACCAGCGGGCAGACGGCTCAGCCCCAGCATTTT; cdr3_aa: CATSGQTAQPQHF
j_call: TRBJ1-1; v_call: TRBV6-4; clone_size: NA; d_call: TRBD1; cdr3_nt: TGTGCCAGCAGTTTTGCAGGGGGGACTGAAGCTTTCTTT; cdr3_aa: CASSFAGGTEAFF
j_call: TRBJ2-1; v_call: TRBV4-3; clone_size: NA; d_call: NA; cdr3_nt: TGCGCCAGCAGCCAAGATTTGGCAAACTACAATGAGCAGTTCTTC; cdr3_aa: CASSQDLANYNEQFF
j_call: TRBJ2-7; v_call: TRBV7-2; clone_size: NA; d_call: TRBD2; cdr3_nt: TGTGCCAGCAGCGGACTAGCGGGGTCCTACGAGCAGTACTTC; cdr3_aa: CASSGLAGSYEQYF
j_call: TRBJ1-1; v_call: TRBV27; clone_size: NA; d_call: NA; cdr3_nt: TGTGCCAGCACCCCGTTGGAGGACACTGAAGCTTTCTTT; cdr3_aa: CASTPLEDTEAFF